The 21 T cell receptor beta chains below were found in one sample sequenced in a study of beta chain features in type 1 diabetes (dated by TCRdb to between 2017 and 2018). The library was generated by the immunoSEQ multiplex PCR assay. The High Capacity cDNA Reverse Transcription Kit was used to reverse transcribe all of the isolated RNA, meaning that expressed TCRB transcripts were what got sequenced. TCRdb mirrors the immuneACCESS table, restricted to in-frame sequences. Some clones are absent from its copies; in checked studies, under half trace to an unresolved V gene, and the reason for the others is unknown. The sample yields over 150,000 clones; roughly 8.1% were counted once. 0.65% of the sample belongs to the ten largest clones. Sequenced sample: central memory CD4+ T cells from blood. The receptors shown here come from a man aged 18 to 35 in good health.

This clone showed up just a few times. The gene calls are TRBV6-6 and TRBJ2-1, with TRBD1 matching over 8 bases. CDR3 length: 15 residues. CDR1 and CDR2 (germline): MNHNY, SVGAGI (reference sequence). Trimming cost V 6 bases and J 3 bases; bases outside gene matches: 7. CDR3 nucleotide sequence: TGTGCCAGCAGCTATGGGACAGGAGACTACAATGAGCAGTTCTTC. This sequence encodes CASSYGTGDYNEQFF.

The V call is TRBV5-6, the J call TRBJ2-6; no clear D gene. Trimming took off 4 bases at V and 0 bases at J, with 14 bases between the two ends. Germline V gene sequence: CDR1 SGHDT, CDR2 YYEEEE. The CDR3 is 17 residues long. CDR3 nucleotide sequence: TGTGCCAGCAGCGCATTCGAACACAACTCTGGGGCCAACGTCCTGACTTTC. It yields the protein CASSAFEHNSGANVLTF.

CDR3 nucleotide sequence: TGTGCCAGCAGTTACTCCAACAGGATAGAAGAGACCCAGTACTTC. Amino acid sequence: CASSYSNRIEETQYF. The chain links TRBV6-5 to TRBJ2-5; D is perhaps TRBD1 (5 bases). In germline, CDR1 is MNHEY, CDR2 SVGAGI. V was clipped by 0 bases and J by 3 bases, with 11 bases between them. This CDR3 region has 15 residues.

There are a few counts of this clone. The chain employs TRBV7-2 and TRBJ2-6; D is ambiguous. The germline V gene has CDR1 SGHTA and CDR2 FQGNSA. The CDR3 contains 16 residues. Trimming left V 0 bases short and J 2 bases short, with 8 bases between. This CDR3 is CASSLAPQAGANVLTF. The CDR3 DNA reads TGTGCCAGCAGCTTAGCGCCTCAGGCTGGGGCCAACGTCCTGACTTTC.

The chain uses TRBV27 and TRBJ1-5; 8 bases are shared with TRBD1. The CDR3 sequence is 14 residues long. J gave up 7 bases and V 4 bases, and 6 bases lay outside the gene matches. The germline CDR1 and CDR2 sequences are MNHEY and SMNVEV (reference sequence). This CDR3 is CASSSQGGLQPQHF. In nucleotides, the CDR3 is TGTGCCAGCAGTTCACAGGGGGGGCTACAGCCCCAGCATTTT.

In this sample, this clone turned up a few times. V and J are TRBV6-5 and TRBJ2-7, with D maybe TRBD2 (5 bases). Looked up from germline, CDR1 is MNHEY and CDR2 is SVGAGI. Trimming cost V 6 bases and J 0 bases, with 12 bases left between them. This CDR3 comprises 14 residues. The CDR3 DNA reads TGTGCCAGCAGGCTTAGCGTGAGCTCCTACGAGCAGTACTTC. Protein product: CASRLSVSSYEQYF.

This clone was detected ten times or more. Other nucleotide sequences from this sample produce the same CDR3. The J gene is TRBJ2-5, the V gene TRBV5-4, with no clear D. V lost 0 bases and J lost 2, with 8 bases in between. The germline CDR1 and CDR2 sequences are SGHNT and YYREEE (reference sequence). The CDR3 is 14 residues long. The CDR3 DNA reads TGTGCCAGCAGCTTGGCCGGCGGACAAGAGACCCAGTACTTC. This sequence encodes CASSLAGGQETQYF.

This clone was observed a handful of times. The chain combines TRBV7-3 with TRBJ2-7; the match to TRBD1 covers 8 bases. Germline V lookup: CDR1 SGHTA, CDR2 FQGTGA. The CDR3 loop spans 13 amino acids. The J segment lost 3 bases and the V segment lost 5 bases, leaving 3 bases of the junction unmatched. The CDR3 DNA sequence: TGTGCCAGCAGCCAGGACAGGGTCTACGAGCAGTACTTC. The encoded protein is CASSQDRVYEQYF. The full variable domain, completed using reference TRBV7-3 and TRBJ2-7, is GAGVSQTPSNKVTEKGKYVELRCDPISGHTALYWYRQSLGQGPEFLIYFQGTGAADDSGLPNDRFFAVRPEGSVSTLKIQRTERGDSAVYLCASSQDRVYEQYFGPGTRLTVT.

The gene calls are TRBV28 and TRBJ1-2; D gene ambiguous. The germline V gene has CDR1 MDHEN and CDR2 SYDVKM. This CDR3 is built from 14 residues. V shed 6 bases and J shed 4 bases, with 15 bases lying between them. CDR3 DNA: TGTGCCAGCAGCCCGGGCGGGGAGGCCTATGGCTACACCTTC. Translation gives CASSPGGEAYGYTF.

This clone has just a few counts. The genes are TRBV4-1 and TRBJ2-3; 8 nucleotides align to TRBD2. Trimming at V came to 4 bases and at J to 1 base, leaving 13 bases not matched to a gene. The germline V gene encodes CDR1 MGHRA and CDR2 YSYEKL. There are 18 residues in the CDR3. CDR3 bases: TGCGCCAGCAGCCCTTTAGCGGGGCGCCAGGGAGGCACAGATACGCAGTATTTT. It translates to CASSPLAGRQGGTDTQYF.

This chain joins TRBV30 and TRBJ1-2; tentatively, D is TRBD1 (6 bases). CDR3 length equals 16 residues. Trimming pared 2 bases from V and 2 bases from J, leaving 18 bases between. The germline CDR1 and CDR2 sequences are GTSNPN and SVGIG (reference sequence). The CDR3 nucleotides read TGTGCCTGGAGTCTAAGGGGGGGGTTGGAGAACTATGGCTACACCTTC. Encoded protein: CAWSLRGGLENYGYTF.

The chain links TRBV6-5 to TRBJ1-1, with a tentative D call TRBD1 (6 bases). The length of the CDR3 is 16 residues. Germline V CDR1 and CDR2: MNHEY, SVGAGI. The V gene lost 2 bases and the J gene lost 0 bases, with 13 bases spanning the gap. CDR3 amino acids: CASSYHGTPMNTEAFF. DNA of the CDR3: TGTGCCAGCAGTTACCACGGGACACCGATGAACACTGAAGCTTTCTTT.

This clone was seen a handful of times. This chain joins TRBV4-2 and TRBJ2-1; D possibly corresponds to TRBD1 (5 bases). Germline V gene data show CDR1 as LGHNA and CDR2 as YNFKEQ. The CDR3 is 12 residues long. The germline V and J ends were trimmed by 5 bases and 9 bases, with 11 bases remaining between them. CDR3 sequence reads: CASSSTGREQFF. The CDR3 nucleotides read TGTGCCAGCAGCTCCACAGGACGTGAGCAGTTCTTC.

The chain employs TRBV5-1 and TRBJ2-2; D perhaps matches TRBD1 (6 bases). CDR3 length: 15 residues. V was shortened by 6 bases and J by 0 bases, with 12 bases between the two germline ends. CDR1 is SGHRS, CDR2 YFSETQ, per germline. The CDR3 coding sequence is TGCGCCAGCACAAAAAACAGGGCGAACACCGGGGAGCTGTTTTTT. Encoded protein: CASTKNRANTGELFF.

Remarks on this clone: This specimen includes other DNA sequences encoding the same CDR3. The V gene is TRBV7-9, the J gene TRBJ2-1, with TRBD2 matching 8 bases. This CDR3 is built from 16 residues. J gave up 1 base and V 1 base, and 3 bases lay outside the gene matches. The germline V gene has CDR1 SEHNR and CDR2 FQNEAQ (reference sequence). CDR3 DNA: TGTGCCAGCAGCTTAGGCGGCGGGAGGTCCTACAATGAGCAGTTCTTC. Residues: CASSLGGGRSYNEQFF.

V usage is TRBV9 and J usage is TRBJ2-3; D ambiguous. The CDR3 spans 14 residues. Germline V gene lookup returns CDR1 SGDLS and CDR2 YYNGEE. Trimming took 1 base from V and 3 from J, leaving 9 bases between them. CDR3 amino acids: CASSVSQRTDTQYF. CDR3 nucleotides: TGTGCCAGCAGCGTATCCCAGAGGACAGATACGCAGTATTTT.

The V gene is TRBV6-1, the J gene TRBJ1-5; D perhaps matches TRBD1 (6 bases). CDR1 is MNHNS, CDR2 SASEGT, per germline. This CDR3 comprises 13 residues. The germline V and J ends were trimmed by 3 bases and 6 bases, with 9 bases remaining between them. The CDR3 reads CASSDDRSQPQHF. For the CDR3, the DNA is TGTGCCAGCAGTGACGACAGGTCTCAGCCCCAGCATTTT.

The rearrangement links TRBV7-2 to TRBJ2-5, with D possibly matching TRBD1 (6 bases). Trimming took off 5 bases at V and 5 bases at J, with 18 bases between the two ends. CDR3 length equals 15 residues. Looked up from germline, CDR1 is SGHTA and CDR2 is FQGNSA. The CDR3 DNA follows: TGTGCCAGCAGCCCACAGGGTGGGACCTTGGAGACCCAGTACTTC. This encodes CASSPQGGTLETQYF.

The chain carries TRBV21-1 and TRBJ2-5; the D call TRBD2 from the table was never checked on the DNA. TRBV21-1 is marked as a pseudogene. The CDR3 runs to 16 residues. Written as DNA, the CDR3 is TGTGCCAGCAGCAATGGACTAGCGGGAGGGCAAGAGACCCAGTACTTC. As protein: CASSNGLAGGQETQYF.

This clone has only a few counts. The rearrangement links TRBV30 to TRBJ2-3; D remains ambiguous. This CDR3 contains 12 residues. Trimming took 1 base from V and 5 from J, leaving 7 bases between them. Germline CDR1 and CDR2: GTSNPN and SVGIG (reference sequence). CDR3 sequence reads: CAWSASGDTQYF. DNA for the CDR3: TGTGCCTGGAGTGCGTCGGGAGATACGCAGTATTTT. The full variable domain, its missing parts supplied by reference TRBV30 and TRBJ2-3, is SQTIHQWPATLVQPVGSPLSLECTVEGTSNPNLYWYRQAAGRGLQLLFYSVGIGQISSEVPQNLSASRPQDRQFILSSKKLLLSDSGFYLCAWSASGDTQYFGPGTRLTVL.

Many counts were recorded for this clone. The gene calls are TRBV18 and TRBJ2-1; 8 nucleotides match TRBD2. The junction had 5 bases not matched to a gene; V was cut back by 0 bases and J by 7 bases. CDR3 size: 15 residues. Per the germline V gene, CDR1 is KGHSH and CDR2 is LQKENI. This chain's CDR3 is CASSPPTGGLNEQFF. CDR3 nucleotide sequence: TGTGCCAGCTCACCACCGACGGGGGGGTTGAATGAGCAGTTCTTC.